The 30 T cell receptor beta chains below come from one sample, sequenced in a study of blood T cell repertoires in COVID-19. TCRdb's table, derived via immunoSEQ multiplex PCR, lists solely in-frame clones and lacks some. The sample gives around 400,000 clones, more than 75% of which show up once; over 2% is in the top ten. The sequenced material came from peripheral blood. Receptors originate from a woman aged 55-75 years with COVID-19, enrolled during active disease.

This rearrangement joins TRBV9 to TRBJ2-7; 10 bases line up with TRBD2. CDR3 size: 16 residues. Germline V CDR1 and CDR2: SGDLS, YYNGEE. V shed 2 bases and J 6 bases; nucleotides not matched to a gene: 11. The CDR3 region is CASSVTFGTSASEQYF. DNA for the CDR3: TGTGCCAGCAGCGTCACCTTCGGGACTAGCGCTTCCGAGCAGTACTTC.

This chain uses TRBV5-5 with TRBJ2-3; 7 bases align to TRBD1. J was trimmed by 0 bases and V by 4 bases; bases with no gene match: 14. The CDR3 contains 18 residues. CDR1 and CDR2 from the germline V gene are SGHKS and YYEKEE (reference sequence). The DNA of the CDR3 is TGTGCCAGCAGCCTGCCCAGACAGGGTGCCTTAAGCACAGATACGCAGTATTTT. It specifies CASSLPRQGALSTDTQYF.

This sequence joins TRBV9 and TRBJ2-5; TRBD1 might be the D (8 bases). V gave up 4 bases and J gave up 4 bases, with 14 bases separating them. CDR1 and CDR2 from the germline V gene are SGDLS and YYNGEE. CDR3 length: 14 amino acids. This CDR3 is CASSSGTGRETQYF. CDR3 coding DNA: TGTGCCAGCAGCAGCGGGACAGGACGAGAGACCCAGTACTTC.

This clone turned up a few times. J is TRBJ1-1 and V is TRBV6-5; D call uncertain. Trimming removed 0 bases at V and 0 bases at J, with 5 bases between. The V gene's germline CDR1 is MNHEY and CDR2 SVGAGI. The CDR3 consists of 14 residues. The CDR3 protein is CASSYSFMNTEAFF. The CDR3 DNA follows: TGTGCCAGCAGTTACTCATTTATGAACACTGAAGCTTTCTTT.

J is TRBJ1-2 and V is TRBV3-1 (or the pseudogene TRBV3-2), with D possibly TRBD1 on 6 matching bases. V dropped 4 bases and J dropped 7 bases, with 13 bases sitting between them. The CDR3 consists of 13 residues. Germline CDR1 is LGHDT and CDR2 is YNNKEL (reference sequence). The CDR3 DNA reads as TGTGCCAGCAGCCTGGGGGCAGTCGGTGGCTACACCTTC. This encodes CASSLGAVGGYTF.

Comments on this clone: This sequence is one base from a far larger clone and is likely a read error. V usage is TRBV7-3 and J usage is TRBJ1-1; 7 bases align to TRBD1. CDR1 SGHTA and CDR2 FQGTGA come from the germline V gene. This CDR3 contains 12 residues. Germline trimming cut 5 bases from V and 4 bases from J; bases unmatched to any gene: 1. CDR3 nucleotides: TGTGCCAGCAGCCCAGGGGGCACTGAAGCTTTCTTT. Translating it yields CASSPGGTEAFF.

This sequence joins TRBV27 and TRBJ1-5, with 8 bases that match TRBD1. CDR3 length: 14 amino acids. Germline loops: CDR1 MNHEY, CDR2 SMNVEV (reference sequence). V was clipped by 5 bases and J by 4 bases; unmatched bases: 4. The CDR3 loop is CASSRDRLNQPQHF. CDR3 coding DNA: TGTGCCAGCAGTCGGGACAGGCTTAATCAGCCCCAGCATTTT.

The J gene is TRBJ2-1, the V gene TRBV5-1, with a weak D call TRBD2 (5 bases). CDR1 SGHRS and CDR2 YFSETQ come from the germline V gene. This CDR3 contains 18 residues. Trimming took off 2 bases at V and 0 bases at J, with 18 bases between the two ends. DNA for the CDR3: TGCGCCAGCAGCTTTGAGGTGTACAGTGGGAGCTCCTACAATGAGCAGTTCTTC. It translates to CASSFEVYSGSSYNEQFF.

The rearrangement links TRBV2 to TRBJ1-1, with a tentative D call TRBD1 (6 bases). V was cut by 4 bases and J by 2 bases, with 14 bases left in between. The CDR3 is 15 amino acids. Germline V gene data show CDR1 as SNHLY and CDR2 as FYNNEI. The CDR3 spells CASSADRNLNTEAFF. Here the CDR3 DNA reads TGTGCCAGCAGTGCCGACAGGAACCTTAACACTGAAGCTTTCTTT.

The chain combines TRBV24-1 with TRBJ2-7; a weak D match, TRBD2 (6 bases). Germline CDR1 is KGHDR and CDR2 is SFDVKD. This CDR3 spans 15 amino acids. The V end was cut by 2 bases, the J end by 5 bases, with 15 bases between. The CDR3 region is CATSDSRGTGNEQYF. CDR3 DNA: TGTGCCACCAGTGATTCCCGGGGGACTGGGAACGAGCAGTACTTC.

The V call is TRBV7-3, the J call TRBJ2-5; TRBD2 agrees at 9 bases. The CDR3 has 14 residues. The germline V gene encodes CDR1 SGHTA and CDR2 FQGTGA. The V gene end was trimmed by 5 bases and the J gene end by 5 bases; junction bases not matched to a gene: 6. The CDR3 reads CASSAGLAVETQYF. Here the CDR3 DNA reads TGTGCCAGCAGCGCGGGACTAGCAGTCGAGACCCAGTACTTC.

This chain uses TRBV5-1 with TRBJ1-1; D might be TRBD1 (5 bases). Germline V CDR1 and CDR2: SGHRS, YFSETQ. V gave up 4 bases and J gave up 1 base, with 14 bases separating them. The CDR3 is made up of 15 amino acids. CDR3 region: CASSLGPQGNTEAFF. The CDR3 nucleotides read TGCGCCAGCAGCCTGGGACCCCAGGGGAACACTGAAGCTTTCTTT.

The table lists this clone with a count of one. V and J are TRBV5-1 and TRBJ2-6; D is unresolved. The CDR3 loop spans 16 amino acids. Germline loops: CDR1 SGHRS, CDR2 YFSETQ. V was shortened by 7 bases and J by 0 bases, with 14 bases between the two germline ends. Here the CDR3 reads CASRSGVSSGANVLTF. The CDR3 region has the DNA TGCGCCAGCCGTTCTGGAGTAAGCTCTGGGGCCAACGTCCTGACTTTC. The full variable domain, in which reference TRBV5-1 and TRBJ2-6 provide the parts outside the CDR3, is KAGVTQTPRYLIKTRGQQVTLSCSPISGHRSVSWYQQTPGQGLQFLFEYFSETQRNKGNFPGRFSGRQFSNSRSEMNVSTLELGDSALYLCASRSGVSSGANVLTFGAGSRLTVL.

The chain couples TRBV18 to TRBJ2-1; D gene ambiguous. Looked up from germline, CDR1 is KGHSH and CDR2 is LQKENI. This CDR3 is 16 amino acids long. Deletions cut 4 bases from V and 0 bases from J, with 13 bases between. The CDR3 protein is CASSHGFSSSYNEQFF. The CDR3 DNA reads as TGTGCCAGCTCACACGGGTTTTCGAGCTCCTACAATGAGCAGTTCTTC.

The CDR3: CASSELALNTEAFF. For the CDR3, the DNA is TGTGCCAGCAGTGAACTGGCCTTGAACACTGAAGCTTTCTTT. The chain employs TRBV25-1 and TRBJ1-1; D not certain. Germline CDR1 is MGHDK and CDR2 is SYGVNS. The CDR3 runs 14 residues. Between the trimmed V and J ends, which lost 2 bases and 0 bases, there was a span of 7 bases.

The genes are TRBV19 and TRBJ2-1; no definite D call. The V end lost 1 base, the J end lost 5 bases, and 15 bases lay between the germline ends. CDR3 size: 16 residues. The germline V gene encodes CDR1 LNHDA and CDR2 SQIVND (reference sequence). This chain's CDR3 is CASSIGAHAKNNEQFF. The CDR3 coding sequence is TGTGCCAGTAGTATAGGAGCGCACGCCAAAAACAATGAGCAGTTCTTC.

V is TRBV3-1 (or the pseudogene TRBV3-2) and J is TRBJ2-7, with a possible D match to TRBD2 (5 bases). The CDR3 extends over 13 amino acids. CDR1 is LGHDT, CDR2 YNNKEL, per germline (reference sequence). V dropped 4 bases and J dropped 6 bases, with 13 bases sitting between them. The CDR3 loop is CASSRELSAEQYF. DNA of the CDR3: TGTGCCAGCAGCCGGGAGTTGTCAGCCGAGCAGTACTTC.

The chain uses TRBV7-6 and TRBJ2-2; possibly TRBD2 for D (6 bases). V was cut by 3 bases and J by 7 bases, with 15 bases left in between. This CDR3 spans 15 amino acids. Germline V gene sequence: CDR1 SGHVS, CDR2 FNYEAQ. CDR3 residues: CASSLWDSSGGELFF. Written as DNA, the CDR3 is TGTGCCAGCAGCTTGTGGGACTCGAGTGGCGGGGAGCTGTTTTTT.

The chain has TRBV9 and TRBJ2-3; TRBD1 is a possible D gene (6 bases). The CDR3 extends over 18 amino acids. Germline CDR1 is SGDLS and CDR2 is YYNGEE. The germline V and J ends were trimmed by 2 bases and 2 bases, with 21 bases remaining between them. CDR3 sequence: CASSVMGQGSFDTDTQYF. Written as DNA, the CDR3 is TGTGCCAGCAGCGTTATGGGACAAGGGTCCTTCGACACAGATACGCAGTATTTT.

The chain is built from TRBV7-6 and TRBJ1-5, with TRBD1 as a possible D gene (6 bases). The germline V gene has CDR1 SGHVS and CDR2 FNYEAQ. V lost 5 bases, J lost 3 bases, and 14 bases lay in between. This CDR3 region has 15 residues. Here the CDR3 reads CASSLVQGINQPQHF. In nucleotides, the CDR3 is TGTGCCAGCAGCCTCGTACAGGGAATCAATCAGCCCCAGCATTTT.

This chain connects TRBV6-5 to TRBJ1-5, with a possible D match to TRBD1 (5 bases). The germline V and J ends were trimmed by 6 bases and 5 bases, with 11 bases remaining between them. Germline V gives CDR1 MNHEY, CDR2 SVGAGI. There are 13 residues in the CDR3. DNA for the CDR3: TGTGCCAGCAGGACAGTTAATCATCAGCCCCAGCATTTT. It yields the protein CASRTVNHQPQHF.

This clone came up a few times. The chain carries TRBV28 and TRBJ1-4; TRBD1 agrees at 9 bases. V lost 6 bases, J lost 2 bases, and 1 base stayed unmatched. Germline V gives CDR1 MDHEN, CDR2 SYDVKM. The CDR3 has 14 amino acids. Written as DNA, the CDR3 is TGTGCCAGCAGGGGACAGGGTACTAATGAAAAACTGTTTTTT. It codes for CASRGQGTNEKLFF.

The rearrangement joins TRBV28 to TRBJ1-3; 10 bases are a match to TRBD1. CDR3 length: 17 residues. V gave up 6 bases and J gave up 0 bases; unmatched junction bases: 8. Per the germline V gene, CDR1 is MDHEN and CDR2 is SYDVKM. This CDR3 is CASRATGGYHSGNTIYF. CDR3 bases: TGTGCCAGCAGGGCGACAGGGGGCTATCACTCTGGAAACACCATATATTTT.

This clone showed up just once. DNA for the CDR3: TGTGCCAGCAGAATAGACAGGGGAGGAAATACTGAAGCTTTCTTT. Its protein product is CASRIDRGGNTEAFF. V is TRBV28 and J is TRBJ1-1; the match to TRBD1 covers 8 bases. J lost 5 bases, V lost 6 bases, and 11 bases had no gene match. This CDR3 region has 15 residues. Germline V gene data show CDR1 as MDHEN and CDR2 as SYDVKM.

This sequence joins TRBV3-1 (or the pseudogene TRBV3-2) and TRBJ2-5, with D maybe TRBD2 (6 bases). This CDR3 is 10 amino acids long. CDR1 and CDR2 from the germline V gene are LGHDT and YNNKEL (reference sequence). V lost 8 bases, J lost 5 bases, and 6 bases lay in between. CDR3 region: CASGGETQYF. DNA for the CDR3: TGTGCCAGCGGGGGGGAGACCCAGTACTTC.

This chain joins TRBV27 and TRBJ2-3, with D perhaps matching TRBD2 (6 bases). The germline V gene encodes CDR1 MNHEY and CDR2 SMNVEV (reference sequence). The CDR3 loop spans 17 amino acids. V lost 4 bases and J lost 0, with 17 bases in between. The CDR3 region is CASSSPGLAFSTDTQYF. CDR3 nucleotide sequence: TGTGCCAGCAGTTCACCGGGTCTAGCGTTTAGCACAGATACGCAGTATTTT.

Details on this clone: Other DNA sequences in this sample translate to the same CDR3. This chain joins TRBV7-2 and TRBJ2-5, with a possible D match to TRBD2 (7 bases). Trimming took off 0 bases at V and 5 bases at J, with 10 bases between the two ends. Germline assignment: CDR1 SGHTA and CDR2 FQGNSA. This CDR3 has 14 residues. This CDR3 is CASSLAGGRETQYF. In DNA form, the CDR3 reads TGTGCCAGCAGCTTAGCGGGGGGGCGGGAGACCCAGTACTTC.

J is TRBJ1-4 and V is TRBV4-1, with 7 bases identical to TRBD1. The germline V gene encodes CDR1 MGHRA and CDR2 YSYEKL. The V segment lost 5 bases and the J segment 4 bases; nucleotides outside the gene matches: 7. This CDR3 has 15 residues. The CDR3: CASSVDRAVNEKLFF. DNA of the CDR3: TGCGCCAGCAGCGTAGACAGGGCTGTTAATGAAAAACTGTTTTTT.

The rearrangement joins TRBV5-6 to TRBJ1-5; 7 bases fit TRBD1. This CDR3 contains 15 residues. Unmatched junction bases numbered 5, after V lost 3 bases and J lost 2 bases. The germline CDR1 and CDR2 sequences are SGHDT and YYEEEE. The DNA for the CDR3 is TGTGCCAGCAGCTACACAGGGGATGGCAATCAGCCCCAGCATTTT. Its protein is CASSYTGDGNQPQHF.

The CDR3 DNA sequence: TGTGCCAGCAGCTTAGCGGGGCCCAAAAACATTCAGTACTTC. This translates into CASSLAGPKNIQYF. The V gene is TRBV5-4, the J gene TRBJ2-4; TRBD2 matches 7 bases. Germline loops: CDR1 SGHNT, CDR2 YYREEE (reference sequence). The CDR3 has 14 amino acids. V lost 2 bases and J lost 2; bases outside the gene matches: 1.